Shown below are 26 T cell receptor beta chains from a single sample sequenced in a study of control samples from healthy donors and cancer patients (dated by TCRdb to 2019 to 2021). Receptors were amplified or captured by the immunoSEQ multiplex PCR assay. The source is immuneACCESS, and TCRdb retained only in-frame sequences with V and J called. Part of the clones is not carried over; for the studies checked, unresolved V genes explain less than half of this, and the remainder is unexplained. The table for this sample lists approximately 140,000 clones; 94% of them were counted only once. The top ten clones comprise 10% to 15% of the sample. Sequencing was performed on blood. The receptor source for this set is a man aged 35-49 years in good health.

The V gene is TRBV5-1, the J gene TRBJ2-2; TRBD1 might be the D (5 bases). Germline lookup yields CDR1 SGHRS and CDR2 YFSETQ. Trimming left V 2 bases short and J 0 bases short, with 8 bases between. This CDR3 contains 15 residues. In DNA form, the CDR3 reads TGCGCCAGCAGCTTCCGACAGACGAACACCGGGGAGCTGTTTTTT. Translating it yields CASSFRQTNTGELFF.

The chain recombines TRBV29-1 with TRBJ2-1; D unresolved. The germline V and J ends were trimmed by 3 bases and 4 bases, with 7 bases remaining between them. The CDR3 loop spans 12 amino acids. Germline V lookup: CDR1 SQVTM, CDR2 ANQGSEA. The CDR3 DNA is TGCAGCGTTGAGGAAAGTTACAATGAGCAGTTCTTC. Amino acids: CSVEESYNEQFF.

V and J are TRBV7-2 and TRBJ1-5, with D perhaps matching TRBD1 (5 bases). The CDR3 has 17 amino acids. CDR1 is SGHTA, CDR2 FQGNSA, per germline. Trimming stripped 1 base from V and 6 bases from J, with 19 bases between. CDR3 protein: CASSLGFGSPGGQPQHF. CDR3 coding DNA: TGTGCCAGCAGCTTAGGATTTGGGAGTCCTGGGGGTCAGCCCCAGCATTTT.

The V and J genes are TRBV5-1 and TRBJ2-5; 10 positions agree with TRBD1. V lost 3 bases, J lost 5 bases, and 4 bases stayed unmatched. This CDR3 has 14 residues. The germline CDR1 and CDR2 sequences are SGHRS and YFSETQ. As DNA, the CDR3 is TGCGCCAGCAGCTGGGGACAGGGGCGCGAGACCCAGTACTTC. Translated: CASSWGQGRETQYF.

This clone was seen only once. The V and J genes are TRBV5-1 and TRBJ1-1; D not certain. The V and J ends lost 6 bases and 4 bases respectively, with 10 bases between them. Germline CDR1 reads SGHRS; CDR2 reads YFSETQ. The CDR3 is 12 residues long. The CDR3: CASIGMGTEAFF. CDR3 nucleotide sequence: TGCGCCAGCATAGGGATGGGCACTGAAGCTTTCTTT.

J is TRBJ1-1 and V is TRBV4-3, with D maybe TRBD1 (5 bases). From germline, CDR1 is LGHNA and CDR2 YSLEER. The CDR3 consists of 15 residues. The V gene lost 0 bases and the J gene lost 4 bases, with 12 bases spanning the gap. CDR3 sequence (DNA): TGCGCCAGCAGCCAAGATTTTCGAGGGGTCACTGAAGCTTTCTTT. Translation: CASSQDFRGVTEAFF.

This chain connects TRBV19 to TRBJ1-1; D perhaps matches TRBD1 (6 bases). Trimming pared 5 bases from V and 5 bases from J, leaving 12 bases between. The CDR3 covers 13 residues. The germline CDR1 and CDR2 sequences are LNHDA and SQIVND (reference sequence). The CDR3 region is CASSPPGTTEAFF. The CDR3 DNA is TGTGCCAGTAGTCCCCCTGGGACAACTGAAGCTTTCTTT.

The CDR3 nucleotides read TGTGCCAGCAGCTTAGGCCACAGGGGAAGCAATCAGCCCCAGCATTTT. The encoded protein is CASSLGHRGSNQPQHF. The chain combines TRBV7-9 with TRBJ1-5, with 7 positions matching TRBD1. The CDR3 contains 16 residues. The V gene's germline CDR1 is SEHNR and CDR2 FQNEAQ (reference sequence). The junction had 4 bases not matched to a gene; V was cut back by 1 base and J by 1 base.

This chain links TRBV5-1 with TRBJ2-7; D may be TRBD2 (6 bases). The CDR3 length is 15 residues. CDR1 SGHRS and CDR2 YFSETQ come from the germline V gene. Trimming pared 4 bases from V and 6 bases from J, leaving 20 bases between. CDR3 nucleotides: TGCGCCAGCAGCGCTAGCGAAAGGATCTCTTCCGAGCAGTACTTC. This translates into CASSASERISSEQYF.

V is TRBV27 and J is TRBJ1-3; 7 nucleotides agree with TRBD1. The V gene's germline CDR1 is MNHEY and CDR2 SMNVEV (reference sequence). J gave up 3 bases and V 2 bases, and 4 bases lay outside the gene matches. CDR3 length: 15 amino acids. The CDR3 region has the DNA TGTGCCAGCAGTTTAGGAGGGGGCGGTGGAAACACCATATATTTT. This encodes CASSLGGGGGNTIYF.

In this sample, this clone turned up once. This chain joins TRBV6-6 and TRBJ1-5; D is undetermined. The V and J ends lost 6 bases and 9 bases respectively, with 15 bases between them. CDR1 and CDR2 from the germline V gene are MNHNY and SVGAGI (reference sequence). The CDR3 totals 13 residues. The CDR3 protein is CASSSDFDLPQHF. Written as DNA, the CDR3 is TGTGCCAGCAGCTCCGACTTCGACTTGCCCCAGCATTTT.

J is TRBJ2-1 and V is TRBV19; 8 bases map to TRBD2. V dropped 1 base and J dropped 4; count of bases not matched to a gene: 9. Germline V gives CDR1 LNHDA, CDR2 SQIVND (reference sequence). The CDR3 totals 17 residues. The CDR3 DNA reads as TGTGCCAGTAGTATAGTGTCCGGGAGGGCTTCATACAATGAGCAGTTCTTC. Translated: CASSIVSGRASYNEQFF.

The chain joins TRBV19 to TRBJ1-1; D is uncertain. The CDR3 spans 13 residues. V lost 9 bases to trimming and J lost 0 bases, with 11 bases between them. The germline gives CDR1 LNHDA, CDR2 SQIVND (reference sequence). The CDR3 nucleotides are TGTGCCAGCTTACAGTACCTGAACACTGAAGCTTTCTTT. It yields the protein CASLQYLNTEAFF.

The chain joins TRBV5-6 to TRBJ1-5; D ambiguous. There are 16 residues in the CDR3. V was clipped by 0 bases and J by 0 bases, with 10 bases between them. Germline CDR1 reads SGHDT; CDR2 reads YYEEEE. In nucleotides, the CDR3 is TGTGCCAGCAGCTTGGATCGGGGTAATAGCAATCAGCCCCAGCATTTT. This sequence encodes CASSLDRGNSNQPQHF.

With respect to this clone: The junction departs from germline at one end; a sequencing error may be responsible. Distinct nucleotide sequences in the sample also encode this CDR3. In DNA form, the CDR3 reads TGTGCCAGCAGCCTTCCTCAGCTGAACACTGAAGCCTTCTTT. The encoded protein is CASSLPQLNTEAFF. V gene TRBV5-4 combines with J gene TRBJ1-1; D is unresolved. The length of the CDR3 is 14 residues. Germline-derived CDR1 and CDR2 are SGHNT and YYREEE (reference sequence).

The rearrangement uses TRBV7-8 and TRBJ2-7; no definite D call. Per germline, CDR1 SGHVS and CDR2 FQNEAQ. The V end lost 2 bases, the J end lost 0 bases, and 14 bases lay between the germline ends. CDR3 size: 16 residues. CDR3 DNA: TGTGCCAGCAGCTTAAGGCCAGTCCTAAGCTCCTACGAGCAGTACTTC. Translated, it gives CASSLRPVLSSYEQYF.

The V and J genes are TRBV7-9 and TRBJ1-4; TRBD1 matches 7 bases. This CDR3 has 15 amino acids. The germline gives CDR1 SEHNR, CDR2 FQNEAQ (reference sequence). V shed 3 bases and J 3 bases; nucleotides not matched to a gene: 4. The CDR3, as DNA: TGTGCCAGCAGCTTCCGGACAGGCCCTAATGAAAAACTGTTTTTT. Protein: CASSFRTGPNEKLFF.

This chain uses TRBV18 with TRBJ2-5; D gene uncertain. CDR1 is KGHSH, CDR2 LQKENI, per germline. V lost 2 bases and J 0 bases, leaving 4 bases between the germline ends. The CDR3 covers 13 residues. The DNA for the CDR3 is TGTGCCAGCTCACCAACGTACCAAGAGACCCAGTACTTC. Protein sequence: CASSPTYQETQYF.

This clone was counted a single time. Here the CDR3 reads CASSAGDIGTHFTGELFF. CDR3 bases: TGTGCCAGCAGCGCCGGAGATATTGGGACACATTTCACCGGGGAGCTGTTTTTT. V and J are TRBV9 and TRBJ2-2; tentative D call: TRBD1 (6 bases). Germline CDR1 reads SGDLS; CDR2 reads YYNGEE. The CDR3 sequence is 18 residues long. The V end lost 3 bases, the J end lost 4 bases, and 22 bases lay between the germline ends.

V is TRBV11-2 and J is TRBJ1-1; D unresolved. The germline V gene has CDR1 SGHAT and CDR2 FQNNGV. The CDR3 consists of 12 residues. Trimming removed 0 bases at V and 2 bases at J, with 1 base between. CDR3 sequence: CASSLDNTEAFF. CDR3 bases: TGTGCCAGCAGCTTAGATAACACTGAAGCTTTCTTT.

This clone showed up just once. The chain is built from TRBV18 and TRBJ1-2, with 10 bases aligning to TRBD1. Germline V lookup: CDR1 KGHSH, CDR2 LQKENI. The CDR3 loop spans 13 amino acids. V dropped 3 bases and J dropped 6; count of bases not matched to a gene: 1. The CDR3 DNA follows: TGTGCCAGCTCACCTGGACAGGGGGATGGCTACACCTTC. Translation gives CASSPGQGDGYTF.

This clone showed up just once. This sequence joins TRBV7-8 and TRBJ1-2, with 11 nucleotides matching TRBD1. Trimming took 4 bases from V and 4 from J; bases not matched to a gene: 8. Looked up from germline, CDR1 is SGHVS and CDR2 is FQNEAQ. CDR3 size: 16 residues. Here the CDR3 reads CASSSGQGAIIYGYTF. The CDR3 DNA sequence: TGTGCCAGCAGCTCCGGACAGGGGGCAATTATCTATGGCTACACCTTC.

This sequence joins TRBV3-1 (or the pseudogene TRBV3-2) and TRBJ2-5; 11 nucleotides line up with TRBD2. V was pared by 4 bases and J by 5 bases, with 12 bases of the junction left unmatched. There are 17 residues in the CDR3. CDR1 is LGHDT, CDR2 YNNKEL, per germline (reference sequence). The CDR3 here is CASSRLLLAGEVETQYF. The CDR3 DNA is TGTGCCAGCAGCCGACTCTTACTAGCGGGGGAGGTGGAGACCCAGTACTTC.

A single count supports this clone. CDR3 in amino acids: CAWRVTGELFF. CDR3 nucleotide sequence: TGTGCCTGGCGGGTGACCGGGGAGCTGTTTTTT. The chain uses TRBV30 and TRBJ2-2; D is ambiguous. The CDR3 totals 11 residues. V lost 5 bases to trimming and J lost 5 bases, with 6 bases between them. Germline CDR1 is GTSNPN and CDR2 is SVGIG (reference sequence).

Only a few counts were recorded for this clone. The rearrangement links TRBV5-6 to TRBJ1-2, with D tentatively TRBD1 (5 bases). Trimming took 4 bases from V and 6 from J, leaving 7 bases between them. This CDR3 has 11 amino acids. Germline-derived CDR1 and CDR2 are SGHDT and YYEEEE. The CDR3 loop reads CASSPGNGYTF. CDR3 nucleotides: TGTGCCAGCAGCCCAGGGAATGGCTACACCTTC.

This sequence joins TRBV2 and TRBJ2-2, with D perhaps TRBD2 (7 bases). CDR3 length: 17 residues. Trimming shortened V by 0 bases and J by 4 bases, and 15 bases separated the two germline ends. Germline-derived CDR1 and CDR2 are SNHLY and FYNNEI. The CDR3 sequence: CASSEAMGGQSTGELFF. As DNA, the CDR3 is TGTGCCAGCAGTGAAGCGATGGGGGGGCAGAGCACCGGGGAGCTGTTTTTT.